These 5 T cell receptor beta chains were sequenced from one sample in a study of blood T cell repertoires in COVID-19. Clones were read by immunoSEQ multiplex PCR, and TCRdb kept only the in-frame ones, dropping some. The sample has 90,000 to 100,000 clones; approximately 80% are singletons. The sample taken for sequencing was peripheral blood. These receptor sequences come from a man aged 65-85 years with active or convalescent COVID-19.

CDR3 residues: CASSPRTGGGETQYF. In DNA form, the CDR3 reads TGTGCCAGCAGCCCTAGGACAGGGGGCGGTGAGACCCAGTACTTC. The V and J genes are TRBV11-3 and TRBJ2-5, with 11 bases fitting TRBD1. CDR1 is SGHNT and CDR2 is YENEEA in the germline V gene. The junction had 7 bases not matched to a gene; V was cut back by 5 bases and J by 5 bases. The length of the CDR3 is 15 residues.

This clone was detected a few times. The CDR3 is CASSAGYRGSPLHF. The CDR3 DNA reads TGTGCCAGCAGCGCAGGATACCGTGGCTCACCCCTCCACTTT. This chain joins TRBV14 and TRBJ1-6; D gene ambiguous. V was trimmed by 5 bases and J by 10 bases, leaving 15 bases between them. Germline loops: CDR1 SGHDN, CDR2 FVKESK. This CDR3 has 14 amino acids.

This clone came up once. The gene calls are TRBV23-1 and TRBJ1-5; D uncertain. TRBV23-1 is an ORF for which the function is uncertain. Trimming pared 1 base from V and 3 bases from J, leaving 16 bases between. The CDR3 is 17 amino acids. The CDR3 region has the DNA TGCGCCAGCAGTCAATTACTAGGGTTTGACCCCAATCAGCCCCAGCATTTT. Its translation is CASSQLLGFDPNQPQHF.

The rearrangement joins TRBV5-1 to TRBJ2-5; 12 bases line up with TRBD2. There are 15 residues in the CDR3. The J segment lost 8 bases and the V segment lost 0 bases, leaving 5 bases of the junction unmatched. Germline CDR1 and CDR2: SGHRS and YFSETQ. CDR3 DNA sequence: TGCGCCAGCAGCTTGGTCGCGACTAGCGGGGGTACCCAGTACTTC. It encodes CASSLVATSGGTQYF. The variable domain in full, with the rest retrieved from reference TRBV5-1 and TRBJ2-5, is KAGVTQTPRYLIKTRGQQVTLSCSPISGHRSVSWYQQTPGQGLQFLFEYFSETQRNKGNFPGRFSGRQFSNSRSEMNVSTLELGDSALYLCASSLVATSGGTQYFGPGTRLLVL.

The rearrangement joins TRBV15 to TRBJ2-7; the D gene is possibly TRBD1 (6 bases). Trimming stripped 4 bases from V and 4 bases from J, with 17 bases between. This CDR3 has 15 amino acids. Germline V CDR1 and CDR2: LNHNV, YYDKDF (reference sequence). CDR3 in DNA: TGTGCCACCAGCACTCCCGGGACACGGAAATACGAGCAGTACTTC. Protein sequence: CATSTPGTRKYEQYF.